This note documents a single T cell receptor (beta chain) sequence. The sample is drawn from a study of CD8 T cells in Susac syndrome. TCR beta was sequenced from blood CD8+ and CD4+ T cells. Reverse transcription of roughly 0.5 to 1 ug RNA was carried out with random hexamers. TCRdb itself ran the immunoSEQ multiplex PCR reads through MiXCR, one entry per CDR3 protein. The sample carries about 130,000 distinct CDR3 sequences, roughly 76% recorded once. Trimming cost V 3 bases and J 1 base, with 12 bases left between them. The CDR3 covers 15 residues. Germline V lookup: CDR1 LNHDA, CDR2 SQIVND (reference sequence).

The sample consisted of CD8+ T cells from PBMCs. The source of this sequence is a human donor with multiple sclerosis. The V and J genes are TRBV19 and TRBJ1-1; D is ambiguous. The DNA of the CDR3 is TGTGCCAGTAGTATTTTCGAGGGCGGGAACACTGAAGCTTTCTTT. Protein sequence: CASSIFEGGNTEAFF.